This T cell receptor beta chain was observed in a study of molecular identifiers for immune sequencing clone quantification. TCRdb itself ran the PCR reads through MiXCR, one entry per CDR3 protein. The sample lists around 470,000 distinct CDR3 sequences, 25% occurring once. Trimming pared 0 bases from V and 9 bases from J, leaving 10 bases between. The CDR3 has 13 amino acids. Looked up from germline, CDR1 is SGDLS and CDR2 is YYNGEE. The specimen was naive CD8+ T cells from blood, with Jurkat cell RNA spiked in. Subset in this sample: FACS-sorted CD8+CD4-CCR7+CD45RA+ naive T cells. The rearrangement uses TRBV9 and TRBJ2-1; D is uncertain. This TCR came from a human donor in good health. Some libraries in this study had Jurkat cell RNA spiked in. CDR3 sequence: CASSVDGASEQFF. In nucleotides, the CDR3 is TGTGCCAGCAGCGTAGACGGCGCGAGTGAGCAGTTCTTC.